Following are 30 T cell receptor beta chains from one sample sequenced in a study of Tregs in tolerant kidney transplant recipients (dated by TCRdb to between 2018 and 2020). According to the study, the label for this sample's time point signals: blood sample drawn before combined kidney and bone marrow transplant. Receptors were amplified or captured by the immunoSEQ multiplex PCR assay. This is the immuneACCESS table as TCRdb keeps it, with only in-frame sequences that have V and J called. A part of the clones is gone; compared with another copy, unresolved V genes explain less than half, and the rest is unexplained. This sample has over 50,000 clones in its table, and 80% to 90% of those were observed once. The ten top clones hold under 2.5% of the sample. The sample was Tregs from blood, taken before the transplant. The receptor set was obtained from a human donor who received a combined kidney and bone marrow transplant.

The genes are TRBV7-8 and TRBJ2-1; TRBD2 might be the D (6 bases). V was clipped by 4 bases and J by 3 bases, with 19 bases between them. This CDR3 has 17 amino acids. Germline V gene data show CDR1 as SGHVS and CDR2 as FQNEAQ. CDR3 DNA sequence: TGTGCCAGCAGCTCGCTAAAGGGACTCCCGATCTACAATGAGCAGTTCTTC. As protein: CASSSLKGLPIYNEQFF.

This chain uses TRBV28 with TRBJ1-5, with TRBD1 matching 8 bases. This CDR3 comprises 17 residues. Germline V gene lookup returns CDR1 MDHEN and CDR2 SYDVKM. V shed 5 bases and J 0 bases; nucleotides not matched to a gene: 9. CDR3 coding DNA: TGTGCCAGCAGTCCTCGGCGGACAGGGAATAGCAATCAGCCCCAGCATTTT. It yields the protein CASSPRRTGNSNQPQHF.

The chain has TRBV7-2 and TRBJ2-1, with D possibly being TRBD2 (6 bases). This CDR3 contains 14 residues. CDR1 is SGHTA and CDR2 is FQGNSA in the germline V gene. Trimming took 6 bases from V and 3 from J, leaving 12 bases between them. CDR3 region: CASSGGTLYNEQFF. The DNA for the CDR3 is TGTGCCAGCAGTGGGGGGACCCTCTACAATGAGCAGTTCTTC.

J is TRBJ1-1 and V is TRBV25-1, with 7 bases that match TRBD1. J gave up 4 bases and V 4 bases, and 9 bases lay outside the gene matches. This CDR3 is 15 amino acids long. The germline V gene encodes CDR1 MGHDK and CDR2 SYGVNS. Here the CDR3 DNA reads TGTGCCAGCAGTGCCGAGGACAGGACGATCACTGAAGCTTTCTTT. Its protein is CASSAEDRTITEAFF.

V and J are TRBV7-2 and TRBJ2-5; the D is unclear. Germline V gene sequence: CDR1 SGHTA, CDR2 FQGNSA. Deletions cut 8 bases from V and 5 bases from J, with 15 bases between. The CDR3 spans 13 residues. CDR3 nucleotide sequence: TGTGCCAGCGCTTCCAGCGCCTGGGAGACCCAGTACTTC. This encodes CASASSAWETQYF.

The J gene is TRBJ2-1, the V gene TRBV6-6; D is uncertain. Trimming stripped 2 bases from V and 8 bases from J, with 7 bases between. CDR3 length equals 12 residues. From germline, CDR1 is MNHNY and CDR2 SVGAGI (reference sequence). In DNA, the CDR3 is TGTGCCAGCAGTTACCGAAGGGATGAGCAGTTCTTC. Protein sequence: CASSYRRDEQFF.

This chain links TRBV6-5 with TRBJ2-3, with D possibly TRBD2 on 6 matching bases. Trimming took off 4 bases at V and 2 bases at J, with 10 bases between the two ends. Germline V gene sequence: CDR1 MNHEY, CDR2 SVGAGI. The CDR3 sequence is 14 residues long. The CDR3 nucleotides are TGTGCCAGCAGTTCCGGGAGACTCACAGATACGCAGTATTTT. Residues: CASSSGRLTDTQYF.

This rearrangement joins TRBV5-4 to TRBJ1-2, with TRBD1 identical over 7 bases. From germline, CDR1 is SGHNT and CDR2 YYREEE (reference sequence). The ends lost 3 bases at V and 5 bases at J; junction bases unmatched: 4. The CDR3 spans 13 residues. The CDR3 DNA sequence: TGTGCCAGCAGCTCCAGGGGGAGGTATGGCTACACCTTC. Translating it yields CASSSRGRYGYTF.

This clone was observed a handful of times. CDR3 protein: CSVEDLLGTPDSSGNTIYF. The CDR3 DNA sequence: TGCAGCGTTGAAGATCTCCTCGGGACACCCGACTCCTCTGGAAACACCATATATTTT. The V call is TRBV29-1, the J call TRBJ1-3; possible D gene TRBD1, 6 bases. The CDR3 sequence is 19 residues long. CDR1 is SQVTM, CDR2 ANQGSEA, per germline. V shed 0 bases and J shed 0 bases, with 21 bases lying between them.

The gene calls are TRBV5-5 and TRBJ2-2; no clear D gene. The CDR3 has 15 residues. CDR1 and CDR2 from the germline V gene are SGHKS and YYEKEE (reference sequence). With 3 bases removed from V and 1 base from J, the gap between germline ends came to 10 bases. This CDR3 is CASSWVTLNTGELFF. CDR3 bases: TGTGCCAGCAGCTGGGTGACCTTGAACACCGGGGAGCTGTTTTTT.

V usage is TRBV7-8 and J usage is TRBJ2-5; TRBD2 matches 7 bases. The J call may be in error: the DNA end matches TRBJ2-7 better. CDR3 length: 14 residues. In germline, CDR1 is SGHVS, CDR2 FQNEAQ. CDR3 region: CASSLAGGSGEQYF. In DNA, the CDR3 is TGTGCCAGCAGCTTAGCCGGCGGGAGTGGCGAGCAGTACTTC.

The CDR3 sequence is CASSLARDSYNEQFF. The CDR3 DNA is TGCGCCAGCAGCTTGGCCCGGGACTCCTACAATGAGCAGTTCTTC. The rearrangement uses TRBV5-1 and TRBJ2-1, with TRBD2 as a possible D gene (5 bases). CDR3 length equals 15 residues. Deletions cut 0 bases from V and 0 bases from J, with 7 bases between. Germline assignment: CDR1 SGHRS and CDR2 YFSETQ.

The chain joins TRBV25-1 to TRBJ2-1, with a weak D call TRBD1 (6 bases). The CDR3 is 14 residues long. With 5 bases removed from V and 5 bases from J, the gap between germline ends came to 13 bases. Germline loops: CDR1 MGHDK, CDR2 SYGVNS. CDR3 DNA: TGTGCCAGCAGTCGTGAGACAGGAAACAATGAGCAGTTCTTC. Protein sequence: CASSRETGNNEQFF.

This chain links TRBV5-1 with TRBJ1-6; D may be TRBD1 (6 bases). CDR3 length: 16 amino acids. Between the trimmed V and J ends, which lost 3 bases and 5 bases, there was a span of 15 bases. From germline, CDR1 is SGHRS and CDR2 YFSETQ. For the CDR3, the DNA is TGCGCCAGCAGCTCACTCCAGGGGATCGATAATTCACCCCTCCACTTT. Translation: CASSSLQGIDNSPLHF. The whole variable domain, remainder taken from reference TRBV5-1 and TRBJ1-6, is KAGVTQTPRYLIKTRGQQVTLSCSPISGHRSVSWYQQTPGQGLQFLFEYFSETQRNKGNFPGRFSGRQFSNSRSEMNVSTLELGDSALYLCASSSLQGIDNSPLHFGNGTRLTVT.

The chain combines TRBV11-2 with TRBJ2-7; 7 bases match TRBD2. V shed 3 bases, J shed 6 bases, and the junction held 14 bases outside the gene matches. The CDR3 runs 16 residues. CDR1 is SGHAT and CDR2 is FQNNGV in the germline V gene. CDR3 amino acids: CASSFVLGREYPEQYF. The CDR3 DNA follows: TGTGCCAGCAGCTTCGTCTTGGGGCGGGAGTACCCCGAGCAGTACTTC. Based on the CDR3 plus reference TRBV11-2 and TRBJ2-7, the full variable domain is EAGVAQSPRYKIIEKRQSVAFWCNPISGHATLYWYQQILGQGPKLLIQFQNNGVVDDSQLPKDRFSAERLKGVDSTLKIQPAKLEDSAVYLCASSFVLGREYPEQYFGPGTRLTVT.

The CDR3 sequence: CAWSVQYTYEQYF. The CDR3 DNA follows: TGTGCCTGGAGTGTACAGTACACCTACGAGCAGTACTTC. The chain recombines TRBV30 with TRBJ2-7, with no clear D. From germline, CDR1 is GTSNPN and CDR2 SVGIG (reference sequence). CDR3 length: 13 residues. Trimming took off 0 bases at V and 2 bases at J, with 8 bases between the two ends.

To note about this clone: Compared with germline, one end of the junction differs, possibly owing to a read error. Distinct nucleotide sequences in the sample also encode this CDR3. This sequence joins TRBV19 and TRBJ2-4, with 14 positions matching TRBD2. Germline CDR1 reads LNHDA; CDR2 reads SQIVND (reference sequence). The CDR3 is made up of 16 amino acids. The CDR3 DNA is TGCGCCAGCGGGACTAGCGGGGGTAAAGCCAAAAACATTCAGTACTTC. Its translation is CASGTSGGKAKNIQYF.

V and J are TRBV6-1 and TRBJ2-7, with D unclear. CDR3 length: 12 amino acids. Germline CDR1 reads MNHNS; CDR2 reads SASEGT. V lost 6 bases and J 7 bases, leaving 13 bases between the germline ends. Here the CDR3 reads CASSPTWGEQYF. Written as DNA, the CDR3 is TGTGCCAGCAGCCCTACATGGGGAGAGCAGTACTTC.

The genes are TRBV6-1 and TRBJ1-4; a weak D match, TRBD1 (5 bases). Deletions cut 0 bases from V and 4 bases from J, with 12 bases between. Per germline, CDR1 MNHNS and CDR2 SASEGT. The CDR3 is 16 residues long. CDR3 DNA sequence: TGTGCCAGCAGTGAAGCGTGGGGACCCTATAATGAAAAACTGTTTTTT. Amino acid sequence: CASSEAWGPYNEKLFF.

The chain links TRBV6-6 to TRBJ1-2; D unclear. The V end lost 6 bases, the J end lost 4 bases, and 9 bases lay between the germline ends. The germline V gene encodes CDR1 MNHNY and CDR2 SVGAGI (reference sequence). The CDR3 has 12 residues. CDR3 amino acids: CASSDWVYGYTF. As DNA, the CDR3 is TGTGCCAGCAGCGACTGGGTCTATGGCTACACCTTC.

The chain uses TRBV2 and TRBJ1-1; no clear D gene. V shed 7 bases and J shed 1 base, with 7 bases lying between them. There are 12 residues in the CDR3. Germline assignment: CDR1 SNHLY and CDR2 FYNNEI. The CDR3 DNA sequence: TGTGCCAGCACCAGGCCGAACACTGAAGCTTTCTTT. Translating it yields CASTRPNTEAFF. Together with reference TRBV2 and TRBJ1-1, the CDR3 gives the full variable domain: EPEVTQTPSHQVTQMGQEVILRCVPISNHLYFYWYRQILGQKVEFLVSFYNNEISEKSEIFDDQFSVERPDGSNFTLKIRSTKLEDSAMYFCASTRPNTEAFFGQGTRLTVV.

For this clone: Other DNA sequences in this sample translate to the same CDR3. V and J are TRBV18 and TRBJ1-1, with 8 bases aligning to TRBD1. Germline V lookup: CDR1 KGHSH, CDR2 LQKENI. This CDR3 is built from 14 residues. V dropped 3 bases and J dropped 1; count of bases not matched to a gene: 1. The CDR3 DNA is TGTGCCAGCTCACCCGACAGGGGGAACACTGAAGCTTTCTTT. It specifies CASSPDRGNTEAFF.

The chain combines TRBV27 with TRBJ2-7; D not resolved. The length of the CDR3 is 15 residues. Per germline, CDR1 MNHEY and CDR2 SMNVEV (reference sequence). The V gene lost 2 bases and the J gene lost 0 bases, with 11 bases spanning the gap. The CDR3 spells CASSLVGRLSYEQYF. The CDR3 bases are TGTGCCAGCAGTTTAGTCGGCCGCCTCTCCTACGAGCAGTACTTC.

The genes are TRBV5-1 and TRBJ2-5, with D unclear. The CDR3 runs 13 residues. Germline values: CDR1 SGHRS, CDR2 YFSETQ. Trimming took off 0 bases at V and 5 bases at J, with 8 bases between the two ends. The CDR3 here is CASSLGVRETQYF. DNA of the CDR3: TGCGCCAGCAGCTTGGGAGTTCGGGAGACCCAGTACTTC. The full variable domain, with the rest looked up from reference TRBV5-1 and TRBJ2-5, is KAGVTQTPRYLIKTRGQQVTLSCSPISGHRSVSWYQQTPGQGLQFLFEYFSETQRNKGNFPGRFSGRQFSNSRSEMNVSTLELGDSALYLCASSLGVRETQYFGPGTRLLVL.

This chain links TRBV18 with TRBJ1-1; possible D gene TRBD1, 5 bases. The CDR3 contains 17 residues. V lost 0 bases and J lost 1, with 15 bases in between. From germline, CDR1 is KGHSH and CDR2 LQKENI. The CDR3 protein is CASSPPGGTQWNTEAFF. CDR3 nucleotides: TGTGCCAGCTCACCACCGGGAGGGACCCAGTGGAACACTGAAGCTTTCTTT.

This clone showed up just a few times. V is TRBV28 and J is TRBJ2-3, with D possibly matching TRBD1 (6 bases). This CDR3 is built from 15 residues. The germline V and J ends were trimmed by 2 bases and 1 base, with 10 bases remaining between them. The germline V gene has CDR1 MDHEN and CDR2 SYDVKM. The DNA of the CDR3 is TGTGCCAGCAGTTTAGGGCAGGGGCGCACAGATACGCAGTATTTT. This gives the protein CASSLGQGRTDTQYF.

The V call is TRBV29-1, the J call TRBJ2-2, with D maybe TRBD2 (6 bases). With 5 bases removed from V and 1 base from J, the gap between germline ends came to 14 bases. The CDR3 has 15 residues. CDR1 SQVTM and CDR2 ANQGSEA come from the germline V gene. CDR3 loop: CSVRVRRGNTGELFF. CDR3 DNA: TGCAGCGTTAGGGTCCGGAGGGGGAACACCGGGGAGCTGTTTTTT.

The CDR3 loop is CASSLGGTGLGEQYF. CDR3 bases: TGTGCCAGCAGCTTAGGAGGGACAGGGCTGGGGGAGCAGTACTTC. This rearrangement joins TRBV7-2 to TRBJ2-5; the match to TRBD1 covers 9 bases. Germline CDR1 reads SGHTA; CDR2 reads FQGNSA. CDR3 length: 15 residues. V lost 1 base to trimming and J lost 11 bases; unmatched junction nucleotides: 11.

The chain has TRBV7-8 and TRBJ2-3; D may be TRBD2 (7 bases). V lost 5 bases to trimming and J lost 0 bases, with 15 bases between them. Germline loops: CDR1 SGHVS, CDR2 FQNEAQ. The CDR3 consists of 16 residues. CDR3 sequence (DNA): TGTGCCAGCAGCCTCTATCGGGGGGCTAGCACAGATACGCAGTATTTT. As protein: CASSLYRGASTDTQYF.

The chain has TRBV10-3 and TRBJ2-7; 9 nucleotides match TRBD1. Unmatched junction bases numbered 7, after V lost 0 bases and J lost 7 bases. The CDR3 runs to 15 residues. Per germline, CDR1 ENHRY and CDR2 SYGVKD. The DNA for the CDR3 is TGTGCCATCAGTGAGTCGGTGACAGGGGGACTGGAGCAGTACTTC. Protein: CAISESVTGGLEQYF.